These T cell receptor beta chains were read from a single sample in a study of identical twins. TCRdb reprocessed the 5' RACE reads via MiXCR and lists one record per CDR3 protein. This table has roughly 290,000 distinct CDR3 sequences, under 9% appearing once. These data also featured in a second study, about yellow fever vaccine responses in identical twins.

The sample consisted of memory (CD45RO+) T cells sorted from blood. The source of these receptors is a woman aged 18-29 years in good health. Each CDR3 is given with its conserved first and last residue. A D gene is named only where the DNA matches it firmly. Clone size is shown for a subset of rows, as once, few, many or a class of expanded clone.

v_call: TRBV12-3/TRBV12-4
j_call: TRBJ2-2
clone_size: .
d_call: .
cdr3_nt: TGTGCCAGCAGCCCCATACCGGTCCGCGTCACGAACACCGGGGAGCTGTTTTTT
cdr3_aa: CASSPIPVRVTNTGELFF

v_call: TRBV12-3/TRBV12-4
j_call: TRBJ1-3
clone_size: many
d_call: TRBD1
cdr3_nt: TGTGCCAGCAGTTTACGGGACAGGCAGTCTGGAAACACCATATATTTT
cdr3_aa: CASSLRDRQSGNTIYF

v_call: TRBV10-3
j_call: TRBJ2-5
clone_size: few
d_call: TRBD2
cdr3_nt: TGTGCCATCAGTGACGGACTAGCGGGAGGAGAGACCCAGTACTTC
cdr3_aa: CAISDGLAGGETQYF

v_call: TRBV29-1
j_call: TRBJ2-3
clone_size: .
d_call: .
cdr3_nt: TGCAGCGTTGAAGGTCGGGAGTGGGATACGCAGTATTTT
cdr3_aa: CSVEGREWDTQYF

v_call: TRBV6-1
j_call: TRBJ1-2
clone_size: .
d_call: TRBD1
cdr3_nt: TGTGCCAGCAGTGAAGGTTCAGAGGGGGCTGGCTATGGCTACACCTTC
cdr3_aa: CASSEGSEGAGYGYTF

v_call: TRBV20-1
j_call: TRBJ1-5
clone_size: .
d_call: .
cdr3_nt: TGCAGTGCTAGAGATAGGGGACCACGGGCTGATCAGCCCCAGCATTTT
cdr3_aa: CSARDRGPRADQPQHF

v_call: TRBV20-1
j_call: TRBJ2-4
clone_size: few
d_call: TRBD1
cdr3_nt: TGCAGTGCTCAGCCGGGACAGGGAAGGATGGGAGCCAAAAACATTCAGTACTTC
cdr3_aa: CSAQPGQGRMGAKNIQYF

v_call: TRBV12-3/TRBV12-4
j_call: TRBJ2-1
clone_size: few
d_call: TRBD1
cdr3_nt: TGTGCCTGCAGTTCCACAACAGGGGGCCCGAGCTCCTACAATGAGCAGTTCTTC
cdr3_aa: CACSSTTGGPSSYNEQFF

v_call: TRBV20-1
j_call: TRBJ1-1
clone_size: .
d_call: .
cdr3_nt: TGCAGTGCAACCCACGGAGTGAACACTGAAGCTTTCTTT
cdr3_aa: CSATHGVNTEAFF

v_call: TRBV6-1
j_call: TRBJ2-5
clone_size: few
d_call: .
cdr3_nt: TGTGCCAGCAGTGTTTCGCAGACACCGGCGGAGACCCAGTACTTC
cdr3_aa: CASSVSQTPAETQYF